Presented here are 21 T cell receptor beta chains from one specimen sequenced in a study of beta chain features in type 1 diabetes. Study-level findings and limits: Moderate yet significant TCRB CDR3 shortening was seen in Type 1 diabetes patients in all four CD4+ subsets.

Their target antigens are unknown. The isolated RNA, all of it, was reverse transcribed, so expressed TCRB transcripts were what got sequenced. Sequencing used immunoSEQ multiplex PCR; TCRdb keeps in-frame clones, though not all of them. Of a few hundred thousand clones in the sample, approximately 16% were seen once. The material sequenced was naive CD4+ T cells from blood. These receptors were taken from a man between 25 and 39 years old with type 1 diabetes.

This clone has just a few counts. The J gene is TRBJ2-3, the V gene TRBV9, with 8 bases identical to TRBD2. Per the germline V gene, CDR1 is SGDLS and CDR2 is YYNGEE. This CDR3 has 16 amino acids. The trim removed 0 bases at V and 3 bases at J, leaving 6 bases unmatched. CDR3 region: CASSVAKLAETDTQYF. DNA of the CDR3: TGTGCCAGCAGCGTAGCTAAACTAGCGGAGACAGATACGCAGTATTTT.

The chain employs TRBV28 and TRBJ2-5; D possibly corresponds to TRBD2 (7 bases). The germline CDR1 and CDR2 sequences are MDHEN and SYDVKM. The CDR3 contains 12 residues. Trimming stripped 8 bases from V and 7 bases from J, with 14 bases between. The CDR3 reads CASLGGPRTQYF. The CDR3 DNA reads as TGTGCCAGCCTGGGGGGGCCCCGGACCCAGTACTTC. Based on the CDR3 plus reference TRBV28 and TRBJ2-5, the full variable domain is DVKVTQSSRYLVKRTGEKVFLECVQDMDHENMFWYRQDPGLGLRLIYFSYDVKMKEKGDIPEGYSVSREKKERFSLILESASTNQTSMYLCASLGGPRTQYFGPGTRLLVL.

The sample holds a few counts of this clone. The chain combines TRBV29-1 with TRBJ1-2; 7 positions agree with TRBD1. V lost 6 bases to trimming and J lost 2 bases; unmatched junction nucleotides: 3. The CDR3 covers 12 residues. CDR1 is SQVTM and CDR2 is ANQGSEA in the germline V gene. The CDR3 coding sequence is TGCAGCGTCGAGGACAGGAACTATGGCTACACCTTC. The encoded protein is CSVEDRNYGYTF.

This clone came up a few times. The J gene is TRBJ2-1, the V gene TRBV7-2; perhaps TRBD2 as D (6 bases). The CDR3 covers 15 residues. The ends were cut back, 1 base at V and 12 bases at J, with 19 bases in the middle. Germline V gene sequence: CDR1 SGHTA, CDR2 FQGNSA. In nucleotides, the CDR3 is TGTGCCAGCAGCTTAGTAGCAGACTGGGACTTGGGGCAGTTCTTC. It is translated as CASSLVADWDLGQFF.

The chain recombines TRBV30 with TRBJ2-5, with TRBD1 identical over 10 bases. There are 16 residues in the CDR3. The germline gives CDR1 GTSNPN, CDR2 SVGIG (reference sequence). Germline trimming cut 2 bases from V and 4 bases from J; bases unmatched to any gene: 10. This CDR3 reads CAWSRPTGGRGETQYF. The CDR3 nucleotides read TGTGCCTGGAGTCGACCGACAGGGGGCAGGGGAGAGACCCAGTACTTC.

This clone was observed a few times. The chain combines TRBV13 with TRBJ2-5, with D possibly matching TRBD1 (6 bases). The length of the CDR3 is 17 residues. The V gene lost 6 bases and the J gene lost 1 base, with 21 bases spanning the gap. The germline V gene encodes CDR1 PRHDT and CDR2 FYEKMQ (reference sequence). The CDR3 coding sequence is TGTGCCAGCAGTCCTAGGCGACCCGGGACATCCCAAGAGACCCAGTACTTC. It encodes CASSPRRPGTSQETQYF.

The chain has TRBV7-2 and TRBJ2-3; D is undetermined. This CDR3 contains 11 residues. V gave up 5 bases and J gave up 7 bases, with 7 bases separating them. The germline CDR1 and CDR2 sequences are SGHTA and FQGNSA. In DNA form, the CDR3 reads TGTGCCAGCAGCCATGCTAATACGCAGTATTTT. This gives the protein CASSHANTQYF.

This clone was observed a few times. J is TRBJ2-2 and V is TRBV5-4; D is undetermined. Germline V gene sequence: CDR1 SGHNT, CDR2 YYREEE (reference sequence). V was shortened by 4 bases and J by 8 bases, with 12 bases between the two germline ends. The CDR3 runs to 13 residues. CDR3 region: CASSPPNAGELFF. DNA for the CDR3: TGTGCCAGCAGCCCCCCAAACGCTGGGGAGCTGTTTTTT.

The chain recombines TRBV11-2 with TRBJ2-1; TRBD2 matches at 16 bases. This CDR3 spans 19 amino acids. CDR1 SGHAT and CDR2 FQNNGV come from the germline V gene. V lost 3 bases, J lost 4 bases, and 9 bases stayed unmatched. CDR3 nucleotide sequence: TGTGCCAGCAGCTTCCGCCCGGGACTAGCGGGAGGGCCTTACAATGAGCAGTTCTTC. It codes for CASSFRPGLAGGPYNEQFF.

The chain recombines TRBV7-3 with TRBJ1-1, with 7 bases fitting TRBD1. CDR1 SGHTA and CDR2 FQGTGA come from the germline V gene. The V and J ends lost 4 bases and 7 bases, in that order; junction bases with no gene match: 6. The CDR3 has 13 residues. This CDR3 reads CASSYGTVVEAFF. For the CDR3, the DNA is TGTGCCAGCAGCTATGGGACAGTAGTTGAAGCTTTCTTT.

V is TRBV25-1 and J is TRBJ2-5; D ambiguous. This CDR3 region has 13 residues. CDR1 and CDR2 (germline): MGHDK, SYGVNS. Trimming pared 4 bases from V and 5 bases from J, leaving 11 bases between. The CDR3 nucleotides read TGTGCCAGCAGTGGTCAGGTTTGGGAGACCCAGTACTTC. Its translation: CASSGQVWETQYF.

This clone turned up a few times. The chain recombines TRBV29-1 with TRBJ2-3, with TRBD1 identical over 7 bases. Trimming took 6 bases from V and 3 from J; bases not matched to a gene: 6. Per germline, CDR1 SQVTM and CDR2 ANQGSEA. There are 13 residues in the CDR3. The CDR3 DNA follows: TGCAGCGTACAGGGGTTTACGACAGATACGCAGTATTTT. This gives the protein CSVQGFTTDTQYF.

CDR3 DNA sequence: TGTGCCAGCAGTTTTGGTTGGACAGATACGCAGTATTTT. It is translated as CASSFGWTDTQYF. The chain recombines TRBV27 with TRBJ2-3; D is ambiguous. Germline V gene sequence: CDR1 MNHEY, CDR2 SMNVEV (reference sequence). The CDR3 totals 13 residues. Trimming removed 3 bases at V and 3 bases at J, with 7 bases between.

J is TRBJ2-1 and V is TRBV7-3, with TRBD1 identical over 7 bases. J lost 13 bases, V lost 0 bases, and 6 bases had no gene match. Germline V gene data show CDR1 as SGHTA and CDR2 as FQGTGA. The CDR3 is 13 amino acids. The CDR3 DNA follows: TGTGCCAGCAGCTTAACGGAGGACAGGATTCAGTTCTTC. Residues: CASSLTEDRIQFF.

This clone turned up a few times. The chain is built from TRBV14 and TRBJ2-5; 10 bases agree with TRBD2. This CDR3 is 16 amino acids long. Germline-derived CDR1 and CDR2 are SGHDN and FVKESK. V shed 4 bases and J 3 bases; nucleotides not matched to a gene: 8. CDR3 DNA sequence: TGTGCCAGCAGCCGGAGGTTAACTAGCGGGAAAGAGACCCAGTACTTC. Amino acid sequence: CASSRRLTSGKETQYF.

The V and J genes are TRBV10-3 and TRBJ2-3, with 8 bases that match TRBD2. This CDR3 comprises 13 residues. The V segment lost 11 bases and the J segment 9 bases; nucleotides outside the gene matches: 13. Germline values: CDR1 ENHRY, CDR2 SYGVKD. CDR3 nucleotides: TGTGCCGTCCAGGCAGCGGGGGCTGAGACGCAGTATTTT. It codes for CAVQAAGAETQYF.

The chain recombines TRBV7-9 with TRBJ2-2, with 8 positions matching TRBD1. V lost 3 bases and J lost 8; bases outside the gene matches: 8. The CDR3 consists of 15 residues. Germline V lookup: CDR1 SEHNR, CDR2 FQNEAQ (reference sequence). This chain's CDR3 is CASSLPQGARGELFF. CDR3 in DNA: TGTGCCAGCAGCTTGCCTCAGGGGGCAAGAGGGGAGCTGTTTTTT.

This clone has just a few counts. V usage is TRBV5-6 and J usage is TRBJ2-3; the D is unclear. Trimming cost V 0 bases and J 2 bases, with 10 bases left between them. Germline-derived CDR1 and CDR2 are SGHDT and YYEEEE. This CDR3 contains 15 residues. CDR3 bases: TGTGCCAGCAGCTTGGGAACGGCTCACACAGATACGCAGTATTTT. This encodes CASSLGTAHTDTQYF.

This clone has just a few counts. V is TRBV30 and J is TRBJ2-2; possible D gene TRBD2, 5 bases. Germline V gene data show CDR1 as GTSNPN and CDR2 as SVGIG (reference sequence). V lost 4 bases, J lost 1 base, and 10 bases lay in between. The CDR3 sequence is 14 residues long. The CDR3 region is CAWTDGVNTGELFF. The CDR3 DNA is TGTGCCTGGACGGACGGGGTGAACACCGGGGAGCTGTTTTTT.

This chain connects TRBV7-9 to TRBJ2-3; 8 bases are shared with TRBD2. Germline V CDR1 and CDR2: SEHNR, FQNEAQ (reference sequence). Trimming removed 5 bases from V and 2 bases from J; junction bases left unmatched: 6. This CDR3 comprises 15 residues. CDR3 sequence reads: CASSTLAGITDTQYF. The DNA for the CDR3 is TGTGCCAGCAGCACCTTAGCGGGAATCACAGATACGCAGTATTTT. Drawing the rest from reference TRBV7-9 and TRBJ2-3, the complete variable domain is DTGVSQNPRHKITKRGQNVTFRCDPISEHNRLYWYRQTLGQGPEFLTYFQNEAQLEKSRLLSDRFSAERPKGSFSTLEIQRTEQGDSAMYLCASSTLAGITDTQYFGPGTRLTVL.

This clone was counted between two and nine times. The J gene is TRBJ2-1, the V gene TRBV28; D perhaps matches TRBD2 (6 bases). Germline V gene lookup returns CDR1 MDHEN and CDR2 SYDVKM. The CDR3 is 16 amino acids. V dropped 3 bases and J dropped 1 base, with 13 bases sitting between them. The CDR3 is CASSLRGRVSYNEQFF. In DNA, the CDR3 is TGTGCCAGCAGTTTGCGGGGCAGAGTTTCCTACAATGAGCAGTTCTTC.